One sample yielded the 20 T cell receptor beta chains listed below, sequenced in a study of cytomegalovirus exposure and HLA in healthy donors. 60 Vbeta and 13 Jbeta primers were used in PCR. The repertoire was sequenced with immunoSEQ multiplex PCR; TCRdb's copy has only in-frame clones and lacks some. The table records fewer than 110,000 clones, less than 80% of them present only once. Sequenced sample: PBMCs. All receptors come from a man aged 35 to 55 in good health and CMV-seronegative.

This chain links TRBV6-1 with TRBJ1-2, with D unresolved. The CDR3 is 12 residues long. In germline, CDR1 is MNHNS, CDR2 SASEGT. V gave up 7 bases and J gave up 7 bases, with 13 bases separating them. CDR3 nucleotide sequence: TGTGCCAGCACCAGAGTGGGAGCTGGCTACACCTTC. Encoded protein: CASTRVGAGYTF.

This sequence joins TRBV10-2 and TRBJ1-5; D uncertain. Germline lookup yields CDR1 WSHSY and CDR2 SAAADI. CDR3 size: 15 residues. V lost 1 base and J 0 bases, leaving 7 bases between the germline ends. The CDR3 is CASSELGHSNQPQHF. The CDR3 DNA reads as TGCGCCAGCAGTGAGTTGGGCCATAGCAATCAGCCCCAGCATTTT.

CDR3: CSVTGTGHEKLFF. As DNA, the CDR3 is TGCAGCGTTACCGGGACAGGGCATGAAAAACTGTTTTTT. This sequence joins TRBV29-1 and TRBJ1-4, with 9 bases matching TRBD1. Per germline, CDR1 SQVTM and CDR2 ANQGSEA. CDR3 length equals 13 residues. V gave up 5 bases and J gave up 6 bases; unmatched junction bases: 4.

The rearrangement uses TRBV7-6 and TRBJ1-3; D gene ambiguous. CDR3 size: 16 residues. Germline assignment: CDR1 SGHVS and CDR2 FNYEAQ. Trimming removed 2 bases at V and 2 bases at J, with 13 bases between. The CDR3 loop is CASSLTLPAPGNTIYF. CDR3 DNA sequence: TGTGCCAGCAGCTTAACTTTACCCGCCCCTGGAAACACCATATATTTT.

For this clone: Other DNA sequences within the sample encode an identical CDR3. The rearrangement uses TRBV5-1 and TRBJ1-3; a possible D gene is TRBD1 (6 bases). From germline, CDR1 is SGHRS and CDR2 YFSETQ. The CDR3 extends over 15 amino acids. V lost 4 bases to trimming and J lost 0 bases, with 11 bases between them. This CDR3 reads CASSPGHNSGNTIYF. The CDR3 DNA sequence: TGCGCCAGCAGCCCGGGACATAACTCTGGAAACACCATATATTTT.

This chain connects TRBV18 to TRBJ1-1; D remains unclear. V was pared by 0 bases and J by 0 bases, with 8 bases between. From germline, CDR1 is KGHSH and CDR2 LQKENI. The CDR3 spans 15 residues. CDR3 bases: TGTGCCAGCTCACCACCAGGCGACATGAACACTGAAGCTTTCTTT. Translating gives CASSPPGDMNTEAFF.

V gene TRBV29-1 combines with J gene TRBJ1-4; D might be TRBD1 (5 bases). Germline CDR1 SQVTM, CDR2 ANQGSEA. The CDR3 spans 12 residues. Trimming shortened V by 5 bases and J by 5 bases, and 9 bases separated the two germline ends. The CDR3 loop is CSVRQPNEKLFF. The CDR3 nucleotides are TGCAGCGTTCGACAGCCAAATGAAAAACTGTTTTTT.

In DNA, the CDR3 is TGTGCCAGCAGTTTAGGCCCACCGACAGGCGGGCAGTACTTC. It yields the protein CASSLGPPTGGQYF. The chain carries TRBV27 and TRBJ2-7; TRBD1 might be the D (6 bases). Between the trimmed V and J ends, which lost 2 bases and 9 bases, there was a span of 17 bases. Per germline, CDR1 MNHEY and CDR2 SMNVEV (reference sequence). The CDR3 has 14 amino acids.

The chain couples TRBV20-1 to TRBJ2-2, with unresolved D. Trimming pared 6 bases from V and 5 bases from J, leaving 7 bases between. Germline CDR1 is DFQATT and CDR2 is SNEGSKA (reference sequence). This CDR3 is 11 amino acids long. The CDR3 sequence: CSATLTGELFF. The CDR3 DNA sequence: TGCAGTGCCACCCTAACCGGGGAGCTGTTTTTT.

This chain links TRBV4-1 with TRBJ1-1; 11 bases match TRBD1. CDR1 is MGHRA, CDR2 YSYEKL, per germline. V gave up 4 bases and J gave up 4 bases; unmatched junction bases: 8. The CDR3 is made up of 16 amino acids. The CDR3 DNA sequence: TGCGCCAGCAGCCGGACAGGGGGCCGTAGCGGCACTGAAGCTTTCTTT. Translation gives CASSRTGGRSGTEAFF.

This clone has a single count. This chain connects TRBV5-5 to TRBJ1-5, with unresolved D. Per germline, CDR1 SGHKS and CDR2 YYEKEE (reference sequence). Trimming took off 6 bases at V and 4 bases at J, with 17 bases between the two ends. The CDR3 spans 15 residues. The CDR3 loop is CASTPRYRDNQPQHF. As DNA, the CDR3 is TGTGCCAGCACCCCGCGTTACAGAGATAATCAGCCCCAGCATTTT.

This chain uses TRBV29-1 with TRBJ2-7; tentative D call: TRBD2 (7 bases). The CDR3 is made up of 14 amino acids. V was pared by 2 bases and J by 2 bases, with 13 bases between. Germline V CDR1 and CDR2: SQVTM, ANQGSEA. In nucleotides, the CDR3 is TGCAGCGTTGAAATGGAAGGGGGGGCCTACGAGCAGTACTTC. This sequence encodes CSVEMEGGAYEQYF.

This sequence joins TRBV9 and TRBJ2-3; TRBD2 matches 11 bases. The CDR3 sequence is 16 residues long. Looked up from germline, CDR1 is SGDLS and CDR2 is YYNGEE. The junction had 8 bases not matched to a gene; V was cut back by 6 bases and J by 2 bases. The chain's CDR3 is CASTPGTSGTTDTQYF. CDR3 sequence (DNA): TGTGCCAGCACCCCCGGGACTAGCGGAACCACAGATACGCAGTATTTT.

The chain links TRBV5-6 to TRBJ1-1; possible D gene TRBD1, 6 bases. Germline V CDR1 and CDR2: SGHDT, YYEEEE. The CDR3 contains 15 residues. V gave up 4 bases and J gave up 1 base, with 14 bases separating them. The CDR3 DNA reads as TGTGCCAGCAGCGTCACAGGGTCGGGGAACACTGAAGCTTTCTTT. Protein: CASSVTGSGNTEAFF.

The chain is built from TRBV2 and TRBJ2-7, with D uncertain. Germline V lookup: CDR1 SNHLY, CDR2 FYNNEI. V lost 3 bases and J 13 bases, leaving 13 bases between the germline ends. This CDR3 has 11 residues. CDR3 in amino acids: CASSDRSLEYF. CDR3 bases: TGTGCCAGCAGTGATAGGAGTCTAGAATACTTC.

This chain connects TRBV7-2 to TRBJ2-3; TRBD1 matches 8 bases. The CDR3 sequence is 16 residues long. The V gene end was trimmed by 4 bases and the J gene end by 2 bases; junction bases not matched to a gene: 8. Germline CDR1 and CDR2: SGHTA and FQGNSA. The CDR3: CASSSGQGGSTDTQYF. In DNA, the CDR3 is TGTGCCAGCAGCTCCGGACAGGGAGGATCCACAGATACGCAGTATTTT.

With respect to this clone: Different DNA sequences within this sample yield the same CDR3. V and J are TRBV2 and TRBJ2-2; 16 bases fit TRBD2. The J segment lost 5 bases and the V segment lost 7 bases, leaving 7 bases of the junction unmatched. This CDR3 has 17 amino acids. CDR1 and CDR2 (germline): SNHLY, FYNNEI. For the CDR3, the DNA is TGTGCCAGCACTACGGGACTAGCGGGGGGGCGAACCGGGGAGCTGTTTTTT. It encodes CASTTGLAGGRTGELFF.

To note about this clone: An end of the junction differs from the germline gene, which may be a read error. The chain's CDR3 is CASSPGTSGGRDF. CDR3 DNA sequence: TGCGCCAGCAGTCCAGGGACTAGCGGGGGGCGGGACTTC. The chain is built from TRBV10-2 and TRBJ2-4; 15 positions agree with TRBD2. Germline values: CDR1 WSHSY, CDR2 SAAADI. This CDR3 has 13 amino acids.

The CDR3 DNA reads TGTGCCAGCAGTGTGATAGGGGGGGGAAGGGAGACCCAGTACTTC. This codes for CASSVIGGGRETQYF. The J gene is TRBJ2-5, the V gene TRBV2; D is possibly TRBD2 (7 bases). CDR3 length: 15 residues. Germline V CDR1 and CDR2: SNHLY, FYNNEI. Between the trimmed V and J ends, which lost 4 bases and 5 bases, there was a span of 17 bases.

This rearrangement joins TRBV5-1 to TRBJ2-6; D gene unclear. Per germline, CDR1 SGHRS and CDR2 YFSETQ. V gave up 3 bases and J gave up 0 bases, with 4 bases separating them. There are 14 residues in the CDR3. The CDR3 nucleotides are TGCGCCAGCAGCTCGTTCTCTGGGGCCAACGTCCTGACTTTC. Translated: CASSSFSGANVLTF.